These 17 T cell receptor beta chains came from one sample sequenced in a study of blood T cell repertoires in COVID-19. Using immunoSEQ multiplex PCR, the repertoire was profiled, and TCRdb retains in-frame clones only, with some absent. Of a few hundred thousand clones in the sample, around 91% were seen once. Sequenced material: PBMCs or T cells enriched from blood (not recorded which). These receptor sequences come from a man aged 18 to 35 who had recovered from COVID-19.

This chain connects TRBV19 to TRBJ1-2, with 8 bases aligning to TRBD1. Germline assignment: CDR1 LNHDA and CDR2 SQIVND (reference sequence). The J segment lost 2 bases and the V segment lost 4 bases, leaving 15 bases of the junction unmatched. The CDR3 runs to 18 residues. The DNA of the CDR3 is TGTGCCAGTAGTAGACCCTCGACAGGGGAAAGTGCCAACTATGGCTACACCTTC. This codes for CASSRPSTGESANYGYTF.

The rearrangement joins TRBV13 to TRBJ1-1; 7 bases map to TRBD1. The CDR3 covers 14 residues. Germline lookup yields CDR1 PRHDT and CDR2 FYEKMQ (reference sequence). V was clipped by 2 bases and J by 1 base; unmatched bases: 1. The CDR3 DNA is TGTGCCAGCAGCTTAAACAGGGGGAACACTGAAGCTTTCTTT. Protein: CASSLNRGNTEAFF.

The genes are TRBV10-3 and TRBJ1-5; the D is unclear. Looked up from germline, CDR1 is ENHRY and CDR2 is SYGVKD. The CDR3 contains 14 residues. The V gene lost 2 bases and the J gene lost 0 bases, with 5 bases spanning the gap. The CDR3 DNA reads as TGTGCCATCAGTGAGGAGTATAGCAATCAGCCCCAGCATTTT. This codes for CAISEEYSNQPQHF.

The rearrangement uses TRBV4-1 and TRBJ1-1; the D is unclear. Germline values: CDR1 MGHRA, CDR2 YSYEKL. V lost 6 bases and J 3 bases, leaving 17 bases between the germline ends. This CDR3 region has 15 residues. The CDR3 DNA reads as TGCGCCAGCAGTCGTAATACAGCAACCTACACTGAAGCTTTCTTT. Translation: CASSRNTATYTEAFF.

Here the CDR3 reads CATSSGPGSGQPQHF. The CDR3, as DNA: TGTGCCACCAGTAGCGGGCCAGGGTCTGGTCAGCCCCAGCATTTT. V is TRBV24-1 and J is TRBJ1-5; maybe TRBD1 (5 bases). The ends were cut back, 6 bases at V and 6 bases at J, with 17 bases in the middle. Germline lookup yields CDR1 KGHDR and CDR2 SFDVKD. The CDR3 covers 15 residues.

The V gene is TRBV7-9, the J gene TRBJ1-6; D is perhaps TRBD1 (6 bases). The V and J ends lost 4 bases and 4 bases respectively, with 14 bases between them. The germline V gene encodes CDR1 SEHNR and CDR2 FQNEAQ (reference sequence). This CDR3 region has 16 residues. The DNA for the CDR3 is TGTGCCAGCAGCTCTCCTTTACAGGGATATAATTCACCCCTCCACTTT. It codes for CASSSPLQGYNSPLHF.

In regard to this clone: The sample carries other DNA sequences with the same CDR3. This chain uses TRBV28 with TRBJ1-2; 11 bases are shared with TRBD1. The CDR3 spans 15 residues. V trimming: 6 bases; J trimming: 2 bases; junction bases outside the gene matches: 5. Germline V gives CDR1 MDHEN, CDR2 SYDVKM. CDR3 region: CASSPGDRGNYGYTF. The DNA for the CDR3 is TGTGCCAGCAGCCCCGGGGACAGGGGGAACTATGGCTACACCTTC.

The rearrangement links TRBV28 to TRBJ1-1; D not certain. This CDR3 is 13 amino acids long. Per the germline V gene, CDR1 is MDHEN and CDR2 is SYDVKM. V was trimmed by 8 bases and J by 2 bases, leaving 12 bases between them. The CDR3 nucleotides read TGTGCCAGCCTGTGGGCTTTAAACACTGAAGCTTTCTTT. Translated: CASLWALNTEAFF.

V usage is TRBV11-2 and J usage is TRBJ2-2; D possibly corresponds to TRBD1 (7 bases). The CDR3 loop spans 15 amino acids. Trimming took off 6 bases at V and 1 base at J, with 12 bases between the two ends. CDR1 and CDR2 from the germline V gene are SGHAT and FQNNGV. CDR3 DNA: TGTGCCAGCAGGGCCCAGGGGGGGAACACCGGGGAGCTGTTTTTT. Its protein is CASRAQGGNTGELFF.

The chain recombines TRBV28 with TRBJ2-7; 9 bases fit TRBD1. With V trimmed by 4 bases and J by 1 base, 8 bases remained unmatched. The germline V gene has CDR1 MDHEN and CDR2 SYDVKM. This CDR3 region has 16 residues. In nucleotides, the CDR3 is TGTGCCAGCAGTTGGGGTTCGGGACAGGGATCCTACGAGCAGTACTTC. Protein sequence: CASSWGSGQGSYEQYF.

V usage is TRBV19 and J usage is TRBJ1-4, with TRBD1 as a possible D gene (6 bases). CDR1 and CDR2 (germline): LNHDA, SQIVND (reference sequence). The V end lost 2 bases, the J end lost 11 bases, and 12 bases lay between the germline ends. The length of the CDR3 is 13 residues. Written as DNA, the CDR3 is TGTGCCAGTAGTATAAGGAGACAGGATAAACTGTTTTTT. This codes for CASSIRRQDKLFF.

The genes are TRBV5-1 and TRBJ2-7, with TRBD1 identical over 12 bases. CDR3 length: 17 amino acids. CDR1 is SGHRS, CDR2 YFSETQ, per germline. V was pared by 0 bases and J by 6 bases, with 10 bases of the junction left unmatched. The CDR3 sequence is CASSLGIPGQGAAEQYF. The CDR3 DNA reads TGCGCCAGCAGCTTGGGGATACCGGGACAGGGGGCTGCCGAGCAGTACTTC.

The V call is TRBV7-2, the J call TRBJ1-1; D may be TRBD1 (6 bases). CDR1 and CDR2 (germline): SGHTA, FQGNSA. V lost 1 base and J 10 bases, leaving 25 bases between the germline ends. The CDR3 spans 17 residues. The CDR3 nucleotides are TGTGCCAGCAGCTTAGTGGGAGGGGGTGCATCGGGAGGTAGAGCTTTCTTT. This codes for CASSLVGGGASGGRAFF.

The CDR3 region has the DNA TGCGCCAGCAGCAACCGGACAGGTCCGAAAATGCATACTAATGAAAAACTGTTTTTT. Residues: CASSNRTGPKMHTNEKLFF. The chain recombines TRBV5-1 with TRBJ1-4; TRBD1 matches 7 bases. Germline lookup yields CDR1 SGHRS and CDR2 YFSETQ. This CDR3 contains 19 residues. J gave up 2 bases and V 4 bases, and 17 bases lay outside the gene matches.

CDR3 sequence (DNA): TGTGCCAGCACACCTCTAGGAAGGCGGGAGACCCAGTACTTC. Translation: CASTPLGRRETQYF. This chain joins TRBV27 and TRBJ2-5; D remains unclear. Deletions cut 7 bases from V and 5 bases from J, with 17 bases between. The CDR3 spans 14 residues. Looked up from germline, CDR1 is MNHEY and CDR2 is SMNVEV (reference sequence).

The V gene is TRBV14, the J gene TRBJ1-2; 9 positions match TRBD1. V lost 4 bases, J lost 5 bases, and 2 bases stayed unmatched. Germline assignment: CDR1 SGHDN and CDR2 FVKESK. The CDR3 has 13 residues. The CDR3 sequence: CASSPQGAYGYTF. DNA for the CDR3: TGTGCCAGCAGCCCACAGGGGGCTTATGGCTACACCTTC.

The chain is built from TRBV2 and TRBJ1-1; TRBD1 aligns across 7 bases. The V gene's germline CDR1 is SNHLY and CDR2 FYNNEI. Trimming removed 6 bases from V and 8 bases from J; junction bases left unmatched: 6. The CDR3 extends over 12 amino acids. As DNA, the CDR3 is TGTGCCAGCAGCTCGACAGGGAGGGAAGCTTTCTTT. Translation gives CASSSTGREAFF. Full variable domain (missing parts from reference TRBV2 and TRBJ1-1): EPEVTQTPSHQVTQMGQEVILRCVPISNHLYFYWYRQILGQKVEFLVSFYNNEISEKSEIFDDQFSVERPDGSNFTLKIRSTKLEDSAMYFCASSSTGREAFFGQGTRLTVV.